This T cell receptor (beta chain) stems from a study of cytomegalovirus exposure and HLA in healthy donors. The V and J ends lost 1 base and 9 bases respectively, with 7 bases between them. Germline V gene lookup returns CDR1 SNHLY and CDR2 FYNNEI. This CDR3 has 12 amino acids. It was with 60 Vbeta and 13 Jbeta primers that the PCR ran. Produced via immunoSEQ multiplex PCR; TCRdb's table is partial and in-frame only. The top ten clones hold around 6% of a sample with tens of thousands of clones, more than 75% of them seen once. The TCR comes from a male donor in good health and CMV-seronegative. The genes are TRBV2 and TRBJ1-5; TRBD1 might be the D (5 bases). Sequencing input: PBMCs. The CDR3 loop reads CASSEGGGPQHF. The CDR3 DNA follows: TGTGCCAGCAGTGAAGGGGGGGGGCCCCAGCATTTT.